Below are 19 T cell receptor beta chains sequenced from a single sample in a study of blood T cell repertoires in COVID-19. The assay was immunoSEQ multiplex PCR, and TCRdb's table has in-frame clones only and misses some. In the table there are about 160,000 clones, under 85% of which are singletons. Sequencing was carried out using peripheral blood. The receptors derive from a man aged 70 or older with acute or convalescent COVID-19.

This clone turned up a few times. The gene calls are TRBV7-9 and TRBJ2-7; the match to TRBD1 covers 7 bases. After removal of 0 bases from V and 4 bases from J, the junction contained 3 bases not matched to a gene. This CDR3 is built from 14 residues. Germline V gene lookup returns CDR1 SEHNR and CDR2 FQNEAQ (reference sequence). The CDR3 here is CASSLAGQFYEQYF. The CDR3 DNA reads TGTGCCAGCAGCTTAGCGGGACAGTTTTACGAGCAGTACTTC.

This clone showed up many times. This chain joins TRBV12-5 and TRBJ1-2, with 9 bases identical to TRBD1. CDR3 length: 12 residues. V lost 6 bases and J lost 10; bases outside the gene matches: 6. Germline-derived CDR1 and CDR2 are LGHNT and FRNRAP. This chain's CDR3 is CASGQGQGNYTF. The CDR3 DNA reads as TGTGCTAGTGGCCAGGGACAGGGAAACTACACCTTC.

This rearrangement joins TRBV5-6 to TRBJ2-3; D is unresolved. The length of the CDR3 is 11 residues. Trimming stripped 2 bases from V and 10 bases from J, with 8 bases between. In germline, CDR1 is SGHDT, CDR2 YYEEEE. The CDR3 sequence is CASSFRVAQYF. The CDR3 nucleotides read TGTGCCAGCAGCTTTCGGGTTGCGCAGTATTTT.

This clone was counted a single time. The V gene is TRBV19, the J gene TRBJ1-3; 8 bases line up with TRBD1. The V gene end was trimmed by 5 bases and the J gene end by 4 bases; junction bases not matched to a gene: 4. The CDR3 spans 14 residues. Germline CDR1 is LNHDA and CDR2 is SQIVND (reference sequence). This CDR3 is CASSGQGRGNTIYF. CDR3 DNA: TGTGCCAGTAGTGGACAGGGTAGAGGAAACACCATATATTTT. Filled out from reference TRBV19 and TRBJ1-3, the complete variable domain reads DGGITQSPKYLFRKEGQNVTLSCEQNLNHDAMYWYRQDPGQGLRLIYYSQIVNDFQKGDIAEGYSVSREKKESFPLTVTSAQKNPTAFYLCASSGQGRGNTIYFGEGSWLTVV.

Regarding this clone: This sample includes further DNA sequences coding for the same CDR3. This sequence joins TRBV9 and TRBJ2-7; 13 bases line up with TRBD2. The CDR3 has 15 amino acids. CDR1 and CDR2 from the germline V gene are SGDLS and YYNGEE. Unmatched junction bases numbered 2, after V lost 0 bases and J lost 5 bases. This CDR3 reads CASSVGLAGGHEQYF. CDR3 nucleotides: TGTGCCAGCAGCGTAGGACTAGCGGGAGGCCACGAGCAGTACTTC. Together with reference TRBV9 and TRBJ2-7, the CDR3 gives the full variable domain: DSGVTQTPKHLITATGQRVTLRCSPRSGDLSVYWYQQSLDQGLQFLIQYYNGEERAKGNILERFSAQQFPDLHSELNLSSLELGDSALYFCASSVGLAGGHEQYFGPGTRLTVT.

This clone was detected only once. This chain links TRBV5-1 with TRBJ1-2; 9 bases agree with TRBD1. In germline, CDR1 is SGHRS, CDR2 YFSETQ. V trimming: 0 bases; J trimming: 5 bases; junction bases outside the gene matches: 8. The CDR3 covers 16 residues. The CDR3 region is CASSLVAGQGRYGYTF. As DNA, the CDR3 is TGCGCCAGCAGCTTGGTGGCGGGACAGGGTCGGTATGGCTACACCTTC.

This clone was observed a few times. The chain combines TRBV18 with TRBJ1-1, with a weak D call TRBD1 (6 bases). The CDR3 runs to 14 residues. V lost 0 bases, J lost 5 bases, and 10 bases lay in between. Germline CDR1 KGHSH, CDR2 LQKENI. The CDR3 loop is CASSPPVGATEAFF. The CDR3 nucleotides read TGTGCCAGCTCACCACCTGTGGGGGCTACTGAAGCTTTCTTT.

The V and J genes are TRBV11-2 and TRBJ1-6; 10 nucleotides line up with TRBD1. The CDR3 contains 15 residues. V dropped 5 bases and J dropped 9; count of bases not matched to a gene: 7. CDR1 and CDR2 from the germline V gene are SGHAT and FQNNGV. The CDR3 reads CASSPGQGVGSPLHF. Written as DNA, the CDR3 is TGTGCCAGCAGCCCCGGACAGGGGGTGGGTTCACCCCTCCACTTT.

The V gene is TRBV5-4, the J gene TRBJ1-2; 7 nucleotides align to TRBD1. CDR1 is SGHNT, CDR2 YYREEE, per germline (reference sequence). The CDR3 has 15 residues. Trimming cost V 6 bases and J 3 bases; bases outside gene matches: 11. The CDR3 DNA sequence: TGTGCCAGCATGAAGGGGACAGACAGGGACTATGGCTACACCTTC. Protein sequence: CASMKGTDRDYGYTF.

CDR3 DNA sequence: TGTGCCAGCAGCCTGGCGGGGAGAGGACAGGGAGAGACCCAGTACTTC. Amino acids: CASSLAGRGQGETQYF. The chain carries TRBV14 and TRBJ2-5; 8 bases map to TRBD1. This CDR3 has 16 residues. Germline assignment: CDR1 SGHDN and CDR2 FVKESK. The V and J ends lost 4 bases and 4 bases, in that order; junction bases with no gene match: 11.

The rearrangement links TRBV27 to TRBJ2-2; 11 nucleotides align to TRBD2. Trimming removed 5 bases from V and 15 bases from J; junction bases left unmatched: 11. Germline lookup yields CDR1 MNHEY and CDR2 SMNVEV (reference sequence). The CDR3 spans 14 residues. For the CDR3, the DNA is TGTGCCAGCAGTCCACGACTAGCGGGGAGTAGGTTGTTTTTT. This gives the protein CASSPRLAGSRLFF.

The chain couples TRBV5-1 to TRBJ2-3; 10 bases agree with TRBD2. This CDR3 comprises 19 residues. V trimming: 1 base; J trimming: 0 bases; junction bases outside the gene matches: 11. CDR1 SGHRS and CDR2 YFSETQ come from the germline V gene. CDR3 nucleotides: TGCGCCAGCAGCTTGCTGGGACTAGCGAATACCCGTAGCACAGATACGCAGTATTTT. Protein product: CASSLLGLANTRSTDTQYF. Drawing the rest from reference TRBV5-1 and TRBJ2-3, the complete variable domain is KAGVTQTPRYLIKTRGQQVTLSCSPISGHRSVSWYQQTPGQGLQFLFEYFSETQRNKGNFPGRFSGRQFSNSRSEMNVSTLELGDSALYLCASSLLGLANTRSTDTQYFGPGTRLTVL.

V and J are TRBV15 and TRBJ1-4; no reliable D call. The V gene lost 1 base and the J gene lost 3 bases, with 6 bases spanning the gap. Per the germline V gene, CDR1 is LNHNV and CDR2 is YYDKDF (reference sequence). The CDR3 has 14 amino acids. CDR3 in DNA: TGTGCCACCAGCAGAGGGCAGTCTAATGAAAAACTGTTTTTT. This translates into CATSRGQSNEKLFF.

This clone was counted only a few times. The gene calls are TRBV5-4 and TRBJ1-5; 7 bases fit TRBD1. There are 14 residues in the CDR3. V lost 1 base and J lost 7; bases outside the gene matches: 5. CDR1 is SGHNT, CDR2 YYREEE, per germline (reference sequence). CDR3 protein: CASSLQGVDQPQHF. Here the CDR3 DNA reads TGTGCCAGCAGCTTGCAGGGGGTGGACCAGCCCCAGCATTTT.

The chain employs TRBV28 and TRBJ1-1, with D unresolved. The V gene's germline CDR1 is MDHEN and CDR2 SYDVKM. Trimming pared 7 bases from V and 6 bases from J, leaving 15 bases between. There are 13 residues in the CDR3. The DNA for the CDR3 is TGTGCCAGCATAAGGCGGGGTGAGGCTGAAGCTTTCTTT. This gives the protein CASIRRGEAEAFF.

This clone was seen more than once but under ten times. The V call is TRBV19, the J call TRBJ1-5; tentatively, D is TRBD1 (5 bases). Trimming cost V 5 bases and J 6 bases, with 20 bases left between them. Germline V gene lookup returns CDR1 LNHDA and CDR2 SQIVND (reference sequence). CDR3 size: 16 residues. The CDR3 reads CASSVSPRVSFQPQHF. DNA of the CDR3: TGTGCCAGTAGTGTCAGTCCCAGGGTTAGCTTTCAGCCCCAGCATTTT.

This clone was recorded only once. The chain carries TRBV7-9 and TRBJ1-2, with 7 bases fitting TRBD1. Per the germline V gene, CDR1 is SEHNR and CDR2 is FQNEAQ (reference sequence). J lost 7 bases, V lost 3 bases, and 2 bases had no gene match. This CDR3 has 12 residues. This chain's CDR3 is CASSFTGAGYTF. The CDR3 coding sequence is TGTGCCAGCAGCTTCACAGGGGCTGGCTACACCTTC.

This CDR3 is CASSSPSSYNSPLHF. Written as DNA, the CDR3 is TGTGCCAGCAGTTCTCCGTCCTCCTATAATTCACCCCTCCACTTT. V and J are TRBV28 and TRBJ1-6; D not certain. CDR3 length: 15 residues. Germline V gene sequence: CDR1 MDHEN, CDR2 SYDVKM. Between the trimmed V and J ends, which lost 4 bases and 0 bases, there was a span of 7 bases.

The J gene is TRBJ1-2, the V gene TRBV4-1, with D perhaps matching TRBD1 (6 bases). Germline loops: CDR1 MGHRA, CDR2 YSYEKL. This CDR3 is built from 14 residues. Trimming left V 1 base short and J 4 bases short, with 10 bases between. For the CDR3, the DNA is TGCGCCAGCAGCCAAGTCCAGGGGACCTATGGCTACACCTTC. It encodes CASSQVQGTYGYTF.